Sequencing of this TCR beta chain was carried out in a study of control samples from healthy donors and cancer patients. This clone appeared once. Generated by immunoSEQ multiplex PCR, the TCRdb table keeps only in-frame clones and is missing some. Of 130,000 or so clones listed, 90% are singletons. Germline V gives CDR1 SNHLY, CDR2 FYNNEI. Trimming stripped 2 bases from V and 0 bases from J, with 7 bases between. CDR3 size: 14 residues. The chain employs TRBV2 and TRBJ1-1, with D unclear. Input material: blood. The clonotype originates from a man between 35 and 55 years old in good health. DNA of the CDR3: TGTGCCAGCAGTGAAACAGATATGAACACTGAAGCTTTCTTT. Translation gives CASSETDMNTEAFF. The variable domain in full, with the rest retrieved from reference TRBV2 and TRBJ1-1, is EPEVTQTPSHQVTQMGQEVILRCVPISNHLYFYWYRQILGQKVEFLVSFYNNEISEKSEIFDDQFSVERPDGSNFTLKIRSTKLEDSAMYFCASSETDMNTEAFFGQGTRLTVV.